A selection of T cell receptor beta chains follows, all from one sample in a study of T cell changes during pregnancy in multiple sclerosis. Using immunoSEQ multiplex PCR, the repertoire was profiled, and TCRdb retains in-frame clones only, with some absent. The repertoire holds 50,000 to 60,000 clones, around 91% seen once, with about 1.8% in the top ten. The input for sequencing was peripheral blood, taken after pregnancy. Receptor source: a female donor with multiple sclerosis, enrolled in a pregnancy study. Both conserved end residues are part of each CDR3. Fields, in order: clone size, J gene, D gene, V gene, CDR3 DNA, CDR3 protein. The D gene is left open where the match is weak. Size is stated for part of the rows, as once, few or many counts, or as a class when the clone is expanded.

.	TRBJ1-1	.	TRBV5-4	TGTGCCAGCTCCGAGGCGACGGGGAACACTGAAGCTTTCTTT	CASSEATGNTEAFF
.	TRBJ1-6	TRBD1	TRBV2	TGTGCCAGCAGGTATCCAGGGGGCTCCCATAATTCACCCCTCCACTTT	CASRYPGGSHNSPLHF
.	TRBJ2-3	TRBD2	TRBV5-1	TGCGCCAGCAGCCTGGGTGGCGGGGGAGTGGTAGATACGCAGTATTTT	CASSLGGGGVVDTQYF
.	TRBJ1-1	.	TRBV11-3	TGTGCCAGCAGCTTAGGTGGGCCGGACACTGAAGCTTTCTTT	CASSLGGPDTEAFF
.	TRBJ1-3	.	TRBV7-8	TGTGCCAGCAGTCAAGGGGACGGGAGCTCTGGAAACACCATATATTTT	CASSQGDGSSGNTIYF
.	TRBJ1-1	.	TRBV12-5	TGTGCTAGTGGTTTGGTACTTGGTAGGAACACTGAAGCTTTCTTT	CASGLVLGRNTEAFF
.	TRBJ2-1	.	TRBV7-9	TGTGCCAGAGAGACCCTAGGGGGCAATGAGCAGTTCTTC	CARETLGGNEQFF
.	TRBJ2-7	.	TRBV5-4	TGTGCCAGCAGCACAGACACCTTCTCCTACGAGCAGTACTTC	CASSTDTFSYEQYF
.	TRBJ1-6	.	TRBV11-2	TGTGCCAGCAGCTTCCTGGGGGGGGGCGCACCCCTCCACTTT	CASSFLGGGAPLHF
.	TRBJ2-7	.	TRBV11-2	TGTGCCAGCAGCCCGACCACAGGGTCCTACGAGCAGTACTTC	CASSPTTGSYEQYF
.	TRBJ2-2	TRBD1	TRBV5-4	TGTGCCAGCAGCCGGGACAGAGATAACACCGGGGAGCTGTTTTTT	CASSRDRDNTGELFF
.	TRBJ1-5	TRBD1	TRBV6-1	TGTGCCAGCAGTGCATCGGACAGGGGCTACAATCAGCCCCAGCATTTT	CASSASDRGYNQPQHF
once	TRBJ2-5	TRBD2	TRBV7-8	TGTGCCAGCAGAGAGCCCTTGACTAGCGGGGTTAAAGAGACCCAGTACTTC	CASREPLTSGVKETQYF
once	TRBJ1-1	.	TRBV28	TGTGCCAGCAGTTTAACCCAGGGTCCGGTCAAAGCTTTCTTT	CASSLTQGPVKAFF
.	TRBJ1-2	.	TRBV19	TGTGCCAGTAGTATATCACAGGGCCAATATGGCTACACCTTC	CASSISQGQYGYTF
.	TRBJ2-5	TRBD2	TRBV4-2	TGTGCCAGCAGCCAAGTCTACTCACGTCCCGGGACTAGCGGGGGGTACCAAGAGACCCAGTACTTC	CASSQVYSRPGTSGGYQETQYF
once	TRBJ2-4	TRBD2	TRBV11-3	TGTGCCAGCAGCCATGGACTAGCAGGAAACATTCAGTACTTC	CASSHGLAGNIQYF
.	TRBJ1-1	TRBD1	TRBV6-1	TGTGCCAGCAGTGCGATACAGGGGGCGGACACTGAAGCTTTCTTT	CASSAIQGADTEAFF
.	TRBJ2-7	TRBD1	TRBV5-8	TGTGCCAGCAGCTCGGGGGACAGGGGTAGGGAGCAGTACTTC	CASSSGDRGREQYF
.	TRBJ2-3	TRBD2	TRBV4-1	TGCGCCAGCAGCCAACTCGATCTAGCGGGGGGTAATACAGATACGCAGTATTTT	CASSQLDLAGGNTDTQYF
.	TRBJ1-4	.	TRBV28	TGTGCCAGCTGCTGGCCGGGGACAACTAATGAAAAACTGTTTTTT	CASCWPGTTNEKLFF
.	TRBJ2-7	TRBD2	TRBV7-9	TGTGCCAGCAGCTTACTAGCGGGGTATGAGCAGTACTTC	CASSLLAGYEQYF
.	TRBJ1-2	.	TRBV2	TGTGCCAGCGAGAACAGGGACTATGGCTACACCTTC	CASENRDYGYTF
once	TRBJ2-7	TRBD1	TRBV5-5	TGTGCCAGCAGCTTCTTGACAGGGGTGAACGAGCAGTACTTC	CASSFLTGVNEQYF
.	TRBJ1-6	.	TRBV27	TGTGCCAGCAGCTACGGGTTGATCCGATCCCTCCACTTT	CASSYGLIRSLHF
.	TRBJ2-5	TRBD1	TRBV5-1	TGCGCCAGCAGCTTGGGGACAGGGGAAGAGACCCAGTACTTC	CASSLGTGEETQYF
.	TRBJ2-1	.	TRBV19	TGTGCCAGTAGTACACCGGGACTGAGCTCCTACAATGAGCAGTTCTTC	CASSTPGLSSYNEQFF
once	TRBJ1-1	.	TRBV4-3	TGCGCCAGCAGCCACCCGGACAGCTCGGGGAACACTGAAGCTTTCTTT	CASSHPDSSGNTEAFF
.	TRBJ1-6	.	TRBV27	TGTGCCAGCAGTTATGCCAGAAGGGGGACATCACCCCTCCACTTT	CASSYARRGTSPLHF
.	TRBJ2-5	TRBD2	TRBV4-1	TGCGCCAGCAGCCATGGACTAGCGGGGGGGTGGGAGACCCAGTACTTC	CASSHGLAGGWETQYF
.	TRBJ1-5	.	TRBV10-3	TGTGCCATCCCCCCGAATTGCCCGAGGGCTGCTCAGCCCCAGCATTTT	CAIPPNCPRAAQPQHF
once	TRBJ2-3	.	TRBV6-4	TGTGCCAGCAGTGGGGGGCAGTTGGGCACAGATACGCAGTATTTT	CASSGGQLGTDTQYF
.	TRBJ1-2	.	TRBV15	TGTGCCACCAGCAGAGATCCAGGGGCTAACTATGGCTACACCTTC	CATSRDPGANYGYTF
.	TRBJ2-3	.	TRBV10-3	TGTGCCATCAGTCCGTTCGACTCTCACACAGATACGCAGTATTTT	CAISPFDSHTDTQYF
.	TRBJ1-2	.	TRBV7-2	TGTGCCAGCAGTCCCGAAGTGTATCCTGGTTCGGGTGGCTACACCTTC	CASSPEVYPGSGGYTF
.	TRBJ2-7	TRBD1	TRBV5-1	TGCGCCAGCAGCTTGGGATCCGGGACAGGGGTGTACGAGCAGTACTTC	CASSLGSGTGVYEQYF
.	TRBJ2-1	TRBD1	TRBV4-2	TGTGCCAGCAGCCAAGAAACTAGGGGCAGGGGGTACAATGAGCAGTTCTTC	CASSQETRGRGYNEQFF